Below, 27 T cell receptor beta chains from the same sample are listed, as sequenced in a study of blood T cell repertoires in COVID-19. Profiled with immunoSEQ multiplex PCR; TCRdb holds only in-frame clones, not every one. The sample holds some 390,000 clones, around 87% seen once. Sequencing was done on a sample of peripheral blood. The receptor set was obtained from a woman in her sixties with COVID-19, enrolled during active disease.

J is TRBJ2-2 and V is TRBV29-1; a weak D match, TRBD2 (5 bases). Trimming removed 5 bases at V and 8 bases at J, with 15 bases between. From germline, CDR1 is SQVTM and CDR2 ANQGSEA. CDR3 size: 13 residues. The CDR3 DNA sequence: TGCAGCGTTACCTTTAGCGCCACTGGGGAGCTGTTTTTT. As protein: CSVTFSATGELFF.

The gene calls are TRBV5-1 and TRBJ1-5, with a possible D match to TRBD1 (6 bases). The V end was cut by 2 bases, the J end by 1 base, with 10 bases between. Germline V lookup: CDR1 SGHRS, CDR2 YFSETQ. The length of the CDR3 is 15 residues. The CDR3 coding sequence is TGCGCCAGCAGCTTCGGGGGGGCGAGCAATCAGCCCCAGCATTTT. This encodes CASSFGGASNQPQHF.

CDR3 in DNA: TGTGCCAGCAGCCAAGGAGCGATGCATTTTCACACTGAAGCTTTCTTT. Protein product: CASSQGAMHFHTEAFF. The chain combines TRBV3-1 (or the pseudogene TRBV3-2) with TRBJ1-1; D call uncertain. The CDR3 runs to 16 residues. Between the trimmed V and J ends, which lost 1 base and 3 bases, there was a span of 15 bases. The germline gives CDR1 LGHDT, CDR2 YNNKEL (reference sequence).

This chain links TRBV12-3 or TRBV12-4 with TRBJ1-1; 9 bases are a match to TRBD1. The ends lost 0 bases at V and 7 bases at J; junction bases unmatched: 0. The CDR3 runs to 13 residues. For the CDR3, the DNA is TGTGCCAGCAGTTTAGCGGACAGGGGTGAAGCTTTCTTT. Amino acid sequence: CASSLADRGEAFF.

This clone appeared many times. The chain combines TRBV11-2 with TRBJ1-2; TRBD1 is a possible D gene (6 bases). Germline V CDR1 and CDR2: SGHAT, FQNNGV. CDR3 size: 14 residues. V lost 1 base and J lost 7, with 13 bases in between. DNA for the CDR3: TGTGCCAGCAGCTTAGGTGGCAGGGGTCGTGGCTACACCTTC. Amino acids: CASSLGGRGRGYTF. Supplemented by reference TRBV11-2 and TRBJ1-2, the full variable domain reads EAGVAQSPRYKIIEKRQSVAFWCNPISGHATLYWYQQILGQGPKLLIQFQNNGVVDDSQLPKDRFSAERLKGVDSTLKIQPAKLEDSAVYLCASSLGGRGRGYTFGSGTRLTVV.

The V call is TRBV7-2, the J call TRBJ2-6; possibly TRBD1 for D (6 bases). This CDR3 has 17 amino acids. V gave up 2 bases and J gave up 0 bases, with 11 bases separating them. Germline V CDR1 and CDR2: SGHTA, FQGNSA. DNA for the CDR3: TGTGCCAGCAGCTTAATGGGACATATCTCTGGGGCCAACGTCCTGACTTTC. Translated, it gives CASSLMGHISGANVLTF.

This sequence joins TRBV11-2 and TRBJ1-6; D remains ambiguous. Trimming took 4 bases from V and 10 from J, leaving 8 bases between them. Germline-derived CDR1 and CDR2 are SGHAT and FQNNGV. This CDR3 contains 12 residues. The CDR3: CASSSLSSPLHF. In DNA, the CDR3 is TGTGCCAGCAGCTCCCTGAGCTCACCCCTCCACTTT.

The chain links TRBV28 to TRBJ1-1; D is perhaps TRBD1 (6 bases). The germline V gene encodes CDR1 MDHEN and CDR2 SYDVKM. The V end lost 5 bases, the J end lost 4 bases, and 14 bases lay between the germline ends. The CDR3 covers 14 residues. For the CDR3, the DNA is TGTGCCAGCAGTCTGGACAGACGGACCACTGAAGCTTTCTTT. It translates to CASSLDRRTTEAFF.

The genes are TRBV11-2 and TRBJ2-7; TRBD1 matches 9 bases. Looked up from germline, CDR1 is SGHAT and CDR2 is FQNNGV. The CDR3 spans 11 residues. The V and J ends lost 5 bases and 12 bases, in that order; junction bases with no gene match: 5. CDR3 DNA: TGTGCCAGCAGCCTAGGACAGGGGACGTACTTC. Its translation: CASSLGQGTYF. Supplemented by reference TRBV11-2 and TRBJ2-7, the full variable domain reads EAGVAQSPRYKIIEKRQSVAFWCNPISGHATLYWYQQILGQGPKLLIQFQNNGVVDDSQLPKDRFSAERLKGVDSTLKIQPAKLEDSAVYLCASSLGQGTYFGPGTRLTVT.

A single count supports this clone. The chain has TRBV18 and TRBJ1-5, with D perhaps TRBD1 (6 bases). The CDR3 has 14 residues. V was shortened by 2 bases and J by 7 bases, with 12 bases between the two germline ends. CDR1 is KGHSH, CDR2 LQKENI, per germline. This CDR3 reads CASSPTGLRQPQHF. As DNA, the CDR3 is TGTGCCAGCTCACCAACAGGGTTGAGGCAGCCCCAGCATTTT.

This chain connects TRBV6-1 to TRBJ2-5; a weak D match, TRBD2 (7 bases). The CDR3 has 17 amino acids. Between the trimmed V and J ends, which lost 2 bases and 1 base, there was a span of 17 bases. The germline gives CDR1 MNHNS, CDR2 SASEGT. This chain's CDR3 is CASSEWEFAGAQETQYF. The CDR3 DNA reads TGTGCCAGCAGTGAATGGGAGTTTGCGGGGGCCCAAGAGACCCAGTACTTC.

This chain connects TRBV18 to TRBJ2-2; D uncertain. V was cut by 1 base and J by 3 bases, with 9 bases left in between. CDR3 size: 15 residues. The germline CDR1 and CDR2 sequences are KGHSH and LQKENI. CDR3 amino acids: CASSPLTVHTGELFF. The DNA of the CDR3 is TGTGCCAGCTCACCACTCACGGTGCACACCGGGGAGCTGTTTTTT.

The chain uses TRBV7-9 and TRBJ1-6; 8 bases map to TRBD1. The CDR3 totals 15 residues. Germline lookup yields CDR1 SEHNR and CDR2 FQNEAQ (reference sequence). With 3 bases clipped from V and 9 bases from J, the junction kept 7 bases outside the gene matches. CDR3 protein: CASSFSDRVGSPLHF. For the CDR3, the DNA is TGTGCCAGCAGCTTCTCGGACAGGGTGGGTTCACCCCTCCACTTT.

The sample holds a few counts of this clone. CDR3 bases: TGCGCCAGCAGCTTGGTGGCTAGCGGGGGGGCGAGAGAGCTGTTTTTT. This translates into CASSLVASGGARELFF. This rearrangement joins TRBV5-1 to TRBJ2-2; 12 bases match TRBD2. Germline V CDR1 and CDR2: SGHRS, YFSETQ. The trim removed 0 bases at V and 11 bases at J, leaving 8 bases unmatched. The CDR3 runs to 16 residues. Filled out from reference TRBV5-1 and TRBJ2-2, the complete variable domain reads KAGVTQTPRYLIKTRGQQVTLSCSPISGHRSVSWYQQTPGQGLQFLFEYFSETQRNKGNFPGRFSGRQFSNSRSEMNVSTLELGDSALYLCASSLVASGGARELFFGEGSRLTVL.

This chain links TRBV7-9 with TRBJ1-5, with D possibly TRBD1 on 5 matching bases. The germline V gene has CDR1 SEHNR and CDR2 FQNEAQ (reference sequence). Trimming took off 5 bases at V and 6 bases at J, with 14 bases between the two ends. The CDR3 runs 14 residues. The CDR3 loop is CASSPSEGLQPQHF. The CDR3 bases are TGTGCCAGCAGCCCCTCGGAGGGGCTTCAGCCCCAGCATTTT. The full variable domain, in which reference TRBV7-9 and TRBJ1-5 provide the parts outside the CDR3, is DTGVSQNPRHKITKRGQNVTFRCDPISEHNRLYWYRQTLGQGPEFLTYFQNEAQLEKSRLLSDRFSAERPKGSFSTLEIQRTEQGDSAMYLCASSPSEGLQPQHFGDGTRLSIL.

This rearrangement joins TRBV7-8 to TRBJ2-1, with 14 positions matching TRBD2. Germline CDR1 reads SGHVS; CDR2 reads FQNEAQ. The CDR3 sequence is 15 residues long. The J segment lost 7 bases and the V segment lost 3 bases, leaving 2 bases of the junction unmatched. Written as DNA, the CDR3 is TGTGCCAGCAGCTTGGGACTAGCGGGGGTAAATGAGCAGTTCTTC. This gives the protein CASSLGLAGVNEQFF.

V usage is TRBV19 and J usage is TRBJ1-4; 7 bases agree with TRBD1. CDR3 length: 15 residues. With 9 bases clipped from V and 3 bases from J, the junction kept 10 bases outside the gene matches. Germline V gene sequence: CDR1 LNHDA, CDR2 SQIVND (reference sequence). The CDR3 is CASRDRVSPNEKLFF. DNA for the CDR3: TGTGCCAGCCGAGACAGGGTGAGCCCTAATGAAAAACTGTTTTTT.

The chain carries TRBV11-2 and TRBJ1-5; TRBD1 is a possible D gene (5 bases). The germline CDR1 and CDR2 sequences are SGHAT and FQNNGV. Trimming stripped 5 bases from V and 2 bases from J, with 13 bases between. The CDR3 has 15 amino acids. CDR3 amino acids: CASSRGGVGNQPQHF. The DNA for the CDR3 is TGTGCCAGCAGCCGTGGGGGGGTTGGCAATCAGCCCCAGCATTTT.

The rearrangement joins TRBV6-5 to TRBJ2-6, with 9 bases lining up with TRBD1. Germline V CDR1 and CDR2: MNHEY, SVGAGI. V shed 5 bases, J shed 2 bases, and the junction held 1 base outside the gene matches. CDR3 length: 15 residues. The CDR3 sequence is CASSRDRAGANVLTF. CDR3 coding DNA: TGTGCCAGCAGTCGGGACAGGGCTGGGGCCAACGTCCTGACTTTC.

This clone was picked up one time. V gene TRBV4-1 combines with J gene TRBJ1-1, with no clear D. The CDR3 runs 15 residues. The V gene's germline CDR1 is MGHRA and CDR2 YSYEKL. The V end was cut by 4 bases, the J end by 0 bases, with 12 bases between. The CDR3 loop reads CASSPLGSVNTEAFF. The CDR3 DNA reads TGCGCCAGCAGCCCTCTAGGGAGCGTGAACACTGAAGCTTTCTTT.

This sequence joins TRBV28 and TRBJ2-7, with 12 nucleotides matching TRBD1. The CDR3 runs to 14 residues. V lost 6 bases to trimming and J lost 5 bases; unmatched junction nucleotides: 5. Germline loops: CDR1 MDHEN, CDR2 SYDVKM. The CDR3 loop reads CASRGTGGSNEQYF. The CDR3 nucleotides read TGTGCCAGCAGGGGGACAGGGGGCTCGAACGAGCAGTACTTC.

The rearrangement joins TRBV20-1 to TRBJ1-2; weak D call: TRBD1 (6 bases). Germline assignment: CDR1 DFQATT and CDR2 SNEGSKA (reference sequence). This CDR3 contains 11 residues. CDR3 amino acids: CSKQGGNLYTF. CDR3 nucleotides: TGCTCGAAACAGGGTGGAAATCTCTACACCTTC.

V is TRBV7-2 and J is TRBJ1-2; a weak D match, TRBD1 (5 bases). V dropped 7 bases and J dropped 2 bases, with 14 bases sitting between them. The CDR3 spans 14 residues. Germline V gene lookup returns CDR1 SGHTA and CDR2 FQGNSA. This CDR3 is CASTIDRSNYGYTF. Written as DNA, the CDR3 is TGTGCCAGCACTATCGACAGATCGAACTATGGCTACACCTTC.

The V call is TRBV30, the J call TRBJ1-3; the D is unclear. Per the germline V gene, CDR1 is GTSNPN and CDR2 is SVGIG (reference sequence). The CDR3 has 13 amino acids. V lost 5 bases and J 0 bases, leaving 8 bases between the germline ends. The CDR3 spells CAWGLNSGNTIYF. In DNA, the CDR3 is TGTGCCTGGGGGCTCAACTCTGGAAACACCATATATTTT.

This rearrangement joins TRBV7-9 to TRBJ1-1; D call uncertain. This CDR3 is built from 15 residues. Trimming took off 3 bases at V and 1 base at J, with 12 bases between the two ends. CDR1 and CDR2 from the germline V gene are SEHNR and FQNEAQ (reference sequence). The CDR3 loop reads CASSFFGRENTEAFF. The CDR3 bases are TGTGCCAGCAGCTTTTTCGGACGGGAGAACACTGAAGCTTTCTTT.

The chain is built from TRBV2 and TRBJ1-1; a possible D gene is TRBD1 (5 bases). CDR1 is SNHLY, CDR2 FYNNEI, per germline. This CDR3 is built from 14 residues. Trimming stripped 1 base from V and 4 bases from J, with 10 bases between. The CDR3 DNA sequence: TGTGCCAGCAGTGAAGAGGGGAGGGGCACTGAAGCTTTCTTT. As protein: CASSEEGRGTEAFF.

V and J are TRBV7-2 and TRBJ1-2; TRBD1 matches at 9 bases. The CDR3 is made up of 14 amino acids. The V segment lost 5 bases and the J segment 5 bases; nucleotides outside the gene matches: 6. The germline V gene encodes CDR1 SGHTA and CDR2 FQGNSA. CDR3 DNA: TGTGCCAGCAGCATAATGGGACAGGGATATGGCTACACCTTC. Its protein product is CASSIMGQGYGYTF.